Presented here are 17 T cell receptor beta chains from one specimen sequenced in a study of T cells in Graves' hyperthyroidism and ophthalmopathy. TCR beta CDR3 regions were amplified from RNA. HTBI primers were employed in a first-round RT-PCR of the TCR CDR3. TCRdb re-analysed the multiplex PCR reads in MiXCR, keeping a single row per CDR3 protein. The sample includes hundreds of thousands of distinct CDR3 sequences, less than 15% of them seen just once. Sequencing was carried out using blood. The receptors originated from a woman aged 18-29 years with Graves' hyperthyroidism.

The CDR3 region is CASSPVGPGQGRSYEQYF. The CDR3 nucleotides read TGTGCCAGCTCACCAGTAGGACCGGGACAGGGGAGGTCCTACGAGCAGTACTTC. The chain uses TRBV18 and TRBJ2-7; 10 nucleotides match TRBD1. CDR3 length: 18 amino acids. Germline V gene sequence: CDR1 KGHSH, CDR2 LQKENI. V lost 2 bases to trimming and J lost 1 base; unmatched junction nucleotides: 11. The full variable domain, with the rest looked up from reference TRBV18 and TRBJ2-7, is NAGVMQNPRHLVRRRGQEARLRCSPMKGHSHVYWYRQLPEEGLKFMVYLQKENIIDESGMPKERFSAEFPKEGPSILRIQQVVRGDSAAYFCASSPVGPGQGRSYEQYFGPGTRLTVT.

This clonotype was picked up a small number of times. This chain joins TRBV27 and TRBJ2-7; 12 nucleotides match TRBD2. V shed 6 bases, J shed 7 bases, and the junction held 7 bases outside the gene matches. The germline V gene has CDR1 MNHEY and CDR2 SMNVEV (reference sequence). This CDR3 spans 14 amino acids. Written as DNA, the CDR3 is TGTGCCAGCAGGACTAGCGGGAGTCTAAAAGAGCAGTACTTC. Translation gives CASRTSGSLKEQYF.

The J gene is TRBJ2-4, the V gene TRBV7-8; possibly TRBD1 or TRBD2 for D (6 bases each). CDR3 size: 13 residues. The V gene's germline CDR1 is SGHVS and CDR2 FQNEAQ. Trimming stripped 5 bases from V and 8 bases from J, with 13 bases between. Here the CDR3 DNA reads TGTGCCAGCAGCAATCATAGGGGGGACATTCAGTACTTC. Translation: CASSNHRGDIQYF.

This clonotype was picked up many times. The CDR3 DNA sequence: TGTGCCAGCAGTTTGGACAGGGGGACAAGGAATGAGCAGTTCTTC. Translation: CASSLDRGTRNEQFF. The gene calls are TRBV6-1 and TRBJ2-1; TRBD1 agrees at 10 bases. The J segment lost 7 bases and the V segment lost 5 bases, leaving 8 bases of the junction unmatched. From germline, CDR1 is MNHNS and CDR2 SASEGT. CDR3 size: 15 residues.

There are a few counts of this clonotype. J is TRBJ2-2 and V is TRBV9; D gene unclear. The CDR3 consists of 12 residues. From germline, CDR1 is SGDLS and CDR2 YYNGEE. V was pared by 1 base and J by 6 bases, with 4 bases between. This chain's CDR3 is CASSVKAGELFF. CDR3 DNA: TGTGCCAGCAGCGTAAAGGCCGGGGAGCTGTTTTTT.

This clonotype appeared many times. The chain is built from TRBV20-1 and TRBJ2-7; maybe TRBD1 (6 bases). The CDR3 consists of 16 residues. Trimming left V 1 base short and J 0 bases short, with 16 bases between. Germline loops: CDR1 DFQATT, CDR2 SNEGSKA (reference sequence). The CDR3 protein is CSARGVVGTHSYEQYF. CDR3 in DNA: TGCAGTGCTAGAGGGGTGGTGGGGACACACTCCTACGAGCAGTACTTC.

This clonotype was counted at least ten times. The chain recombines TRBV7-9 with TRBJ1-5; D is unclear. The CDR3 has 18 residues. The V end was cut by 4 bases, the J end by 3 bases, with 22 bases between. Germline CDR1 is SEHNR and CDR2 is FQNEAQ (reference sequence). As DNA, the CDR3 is TGTGCCAGCAGCTCGGAGGAAAGGTTTTCCGCAATCAATCAGCCCCAGCATTTT. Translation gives CASSSEERFSAINQPQHF.

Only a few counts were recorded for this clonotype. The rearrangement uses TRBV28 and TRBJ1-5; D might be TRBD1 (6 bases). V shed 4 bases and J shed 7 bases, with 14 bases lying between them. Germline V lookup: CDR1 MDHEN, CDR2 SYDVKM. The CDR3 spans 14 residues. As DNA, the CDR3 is TGTGCCAGCAGTTGGGGGGGCGCGGGACAGCCCCAGCATTTT. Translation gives CASSWGGAGQPQHF.

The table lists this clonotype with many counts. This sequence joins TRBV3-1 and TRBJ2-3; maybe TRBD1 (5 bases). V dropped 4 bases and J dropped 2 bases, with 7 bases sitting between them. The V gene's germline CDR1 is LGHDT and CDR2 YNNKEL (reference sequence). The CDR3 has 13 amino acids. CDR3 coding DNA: TGTGCCAGCAGCCCAGGGCCCACAGATACGCAGTATTTT. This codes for CASSPGPTDTQYF.

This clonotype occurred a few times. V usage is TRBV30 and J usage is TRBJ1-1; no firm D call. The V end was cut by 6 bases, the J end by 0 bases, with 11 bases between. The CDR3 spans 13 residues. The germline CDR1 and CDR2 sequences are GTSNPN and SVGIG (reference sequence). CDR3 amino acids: CACERRLNTEAFF. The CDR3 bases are TGTGCCTGTGAACGACGGCTGAACACTGAAGCTTTCTTT.

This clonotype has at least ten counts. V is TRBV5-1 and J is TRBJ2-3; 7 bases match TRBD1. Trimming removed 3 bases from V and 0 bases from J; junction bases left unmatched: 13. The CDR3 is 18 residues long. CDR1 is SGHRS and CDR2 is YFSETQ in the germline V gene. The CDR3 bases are TGCGCCAGCAGCTCGGTTACAGGGACAGCAGGTAGCACAGATACGCAGTATTTT. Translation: CASSSVTGTAGSTDTQYF.

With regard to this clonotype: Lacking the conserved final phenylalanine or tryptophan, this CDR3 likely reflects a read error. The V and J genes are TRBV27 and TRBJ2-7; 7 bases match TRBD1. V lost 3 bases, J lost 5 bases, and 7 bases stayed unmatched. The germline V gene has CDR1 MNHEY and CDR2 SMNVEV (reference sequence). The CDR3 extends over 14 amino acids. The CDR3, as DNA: TGTGCCAGCAGTTTCCTGGGACAGTCAAACGAGCAGTACCTC. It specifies CASSFLGQSNEQYL.

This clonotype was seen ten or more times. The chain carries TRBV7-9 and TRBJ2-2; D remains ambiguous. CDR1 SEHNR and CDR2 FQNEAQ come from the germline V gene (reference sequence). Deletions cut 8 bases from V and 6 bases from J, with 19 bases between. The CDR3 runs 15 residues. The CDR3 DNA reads TGTGCCAGCGAGTTAAGTGGACGAAGTTCCGGGGAGCTGTTTTTT. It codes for CASELSGRSSGELFF.

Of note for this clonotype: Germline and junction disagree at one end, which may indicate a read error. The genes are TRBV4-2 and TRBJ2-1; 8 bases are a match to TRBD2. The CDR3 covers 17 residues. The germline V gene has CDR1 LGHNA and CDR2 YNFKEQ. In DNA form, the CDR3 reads TGTGCCGGCAGCCCGGGTAGCGGGGTGAGCTCCTACAATGAGCAGTTCTTC. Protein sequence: CAGSPGSGVSSYNEQFF.

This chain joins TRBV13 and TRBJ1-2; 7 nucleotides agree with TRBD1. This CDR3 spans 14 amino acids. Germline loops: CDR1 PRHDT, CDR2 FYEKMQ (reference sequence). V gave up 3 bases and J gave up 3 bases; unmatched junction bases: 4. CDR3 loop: CASSFRGVDYGYTF. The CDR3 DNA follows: TGTGCCAGCAGCTTCAGGGGGGTTGACTATGGCTACACCTTC.

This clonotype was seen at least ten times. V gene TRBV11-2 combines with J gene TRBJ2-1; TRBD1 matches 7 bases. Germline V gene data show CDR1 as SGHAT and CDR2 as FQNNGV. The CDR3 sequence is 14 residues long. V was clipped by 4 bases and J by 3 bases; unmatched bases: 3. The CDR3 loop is CASSSGQLYNEQFF. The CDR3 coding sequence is TGTGCCAGCAGCTCGGGACAGCTCTACAATGAGCAGTTCTTC.

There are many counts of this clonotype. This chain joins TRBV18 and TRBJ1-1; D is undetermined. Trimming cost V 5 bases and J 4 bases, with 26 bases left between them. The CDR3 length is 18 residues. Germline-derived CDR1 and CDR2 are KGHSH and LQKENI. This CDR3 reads CASSSRLSPQFRGTEAFF. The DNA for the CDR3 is TGTGCCAGCTCATCAAGACTTTCCCCACAGTTCCGGGGCACTGAAGCTTTCTTT.